The entry that follows covers one T cell receptor beta chain sequence. Germline-derived CDR1 and CDR2 are ENHRY and SYGVKD. V lost 3 bases and J lost 2; bases outside the gene matches: 3. This CDR3 comprises 14 residues. The sample originates from a study of blood T cell repertoires in COVID-19. Study details: The United States, Italy and Spain supplied acute and convalescent COVID-19 samples. The analysed material was cDNA or gDNA that came from T cells, B-cell-depleted T cells, or PBMCs.

The authors' processing: Reference gene primer amplification gave nucleated cell count estimates. Produced via immunoSEQ multiplex PCR; TCRdb's table is partial and in-frame only. V and J calls and clone size are those listed in that table; D and trimming were worked out from the DNA. The sample has about 82,000 clones, 80% seen once; the top ten hold approximately 12%. This clonotype was sampled from a woman aged 35 to 49 with active or convalescent COVID-19. The chain is built from TRBV10-3 and TRBJ2-7, with 8 bases that match TRBD2. The material sequenced was peripheral blood. CDR3 nucleotide sequence: TGTGCCATCAGTGACGGCGGGAGGACCTACGAGCAGTACTTC. It yields the protein CAISDGGRTYEQYF.